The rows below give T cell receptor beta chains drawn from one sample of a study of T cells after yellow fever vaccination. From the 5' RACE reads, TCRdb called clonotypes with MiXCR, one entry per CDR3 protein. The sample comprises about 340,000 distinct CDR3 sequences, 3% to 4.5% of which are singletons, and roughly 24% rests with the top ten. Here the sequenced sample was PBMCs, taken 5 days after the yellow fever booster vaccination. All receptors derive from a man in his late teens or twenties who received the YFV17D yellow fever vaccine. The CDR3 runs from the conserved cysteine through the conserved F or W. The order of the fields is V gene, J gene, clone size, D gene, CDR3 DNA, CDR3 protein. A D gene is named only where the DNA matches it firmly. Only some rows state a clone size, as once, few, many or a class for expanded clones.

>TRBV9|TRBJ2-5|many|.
TGTGCCAGCAGCGTTAGCGGTCCGCCTGGGACCCAGTACTTC
CASSVSGPPGTQYF
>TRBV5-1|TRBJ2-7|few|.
TGCGCCAGCAGCTTGGCCTGGCTGGACTCCTACGAGCAGTACTTC
CASSLAWLDSYEQYF
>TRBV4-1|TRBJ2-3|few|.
TGCGCCAGCAGCCAAGACGGGACTGCCGGCACAGATACGCAGTATTTT
CASSQDGTAGTDTQYF
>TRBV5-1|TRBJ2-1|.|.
TGCGCCAGCAGCCCGCCGGTTGGGGGGCGCGAACATAGGGAGCAGTTCTTC
CASSPPVGGREHREQFF
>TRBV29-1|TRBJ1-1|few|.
TGCAGCGTTGAACCAGCAGGGATCGAAGCTTTCTTT
CSVEPAGIEAFF
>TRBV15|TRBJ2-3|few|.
TGTGCCACCAGCAGAGGCAGCGGCCGCACAGATACGCAGTATTTT
CATSRGSGRTDTQYF
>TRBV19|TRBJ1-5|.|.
TGTGCCAGTAGGGACTTACTAAATCAGCCCCAGCATTTT
CASRDLLNQPQHF
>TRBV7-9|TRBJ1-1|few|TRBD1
TGTGCCAGCAGCTCCCCCTGGACAGGGGACACTGAAGCTTTCTTT
CASSSPWTGDTEAFF
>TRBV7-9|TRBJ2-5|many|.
TGTGCCAGCAGCTTAGCGAACCAAGAGACCCAGTACTTC
CASSLANQETQYF
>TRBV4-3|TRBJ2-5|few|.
TGCGCCAGCAGCCAAGATTTACGGGGGATGGTTGAGACCCAGTACTTC
CASSQDLRGMVETQYF
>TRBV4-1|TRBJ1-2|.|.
TGCGCCAGCAGCCAAGTGACTCGGGGGCCGAGGTATGGCTACACCTTC
CASSQVTRGPRYGYTF
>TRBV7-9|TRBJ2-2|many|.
TGTGCCAGCACGCCCGCCCCAGCGACCGGGGAGCTGTTTTTT
CASTPAPATGELFF
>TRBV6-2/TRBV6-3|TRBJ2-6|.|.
TGTGCCAGCAGTTCCCGCTCAGGGTCTGGGGCCAACGTCCTGACTTTC
CASSSRSGSGANVLTF
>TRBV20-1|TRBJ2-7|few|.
TGCAGTGCTAGGGGCAGACTCGAGCAGTACTTC
CSARGRLEQYF
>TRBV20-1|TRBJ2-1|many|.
TGCAGTGCCTCGGATACAGGGTTCTACAATGAGCAGTTCTTC
CSASDTGFYNEQFF
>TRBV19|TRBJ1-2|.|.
TGTGCCAGTACCAACCCCCACAGAGGAGCCTATGGCTACACCTTC
CASTNPHRGAYGYTF
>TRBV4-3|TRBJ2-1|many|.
TGCGCCAGCAGCCAGTCCTCGGGACACACCCCGTTCTTC
CASSQSSGHTPFF
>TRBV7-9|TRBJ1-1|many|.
TGTGCCAGCAGCTTCCCATCGGGGGCAACGAGCATGAACACTGAAGCTTTCTTT
CASSFPSGATSMNTEAFF
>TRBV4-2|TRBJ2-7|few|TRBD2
TGTGCCAGCAGCCAAGGGAGTTGGGGAGGGGAGCAGTACTTC
CASSQGSWGGEQYF
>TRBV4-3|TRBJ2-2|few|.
TGCGCCAGCAGCCAAGCGGGGGCCACGAACACCGGGGAGCTGTTTTTT
CASSQAGATNTGELFF
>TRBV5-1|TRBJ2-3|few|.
TGCGCCCGTAGACGCGCCGAAGGGTCCACAGATACGCAGTATTTT
CARRRAEGSTDTQYF
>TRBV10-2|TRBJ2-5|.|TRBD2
TGCGCCAGCAGTACCGGGACTAGTGGTGTCGAGACCCAGTACTTC
CASSTGTSGVETQYF
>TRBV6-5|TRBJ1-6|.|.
TGTGCCAGCAGTCGAGTATTGGCCTATAATTCACCCCTCCACTTT
CASSRVLAYNSPLHF